This TCR beta chain was captured in a study of blood T cell repertoires in COVID-19. TCRdb's table, derived via immunoSEQ multiplex PCR, lists solely in-frame clones and lacks some. In the table there are under 130,000 clones, 88% of which are singletons. The receptor was isolated from a human donor in a cohort sampled during active COVID-19. Source material: peripheral blood.

CDR3 protein: CASSSRTVNEKLFF. The CDR3 DNA reads as TGTGCCAGCAGTTCCCGGACAGTTAATGAAAAACTGTTTTTT. The V gene is TRBV6-5, the J gene TRBJ1-4, with TRBD1 as a possible D gene (6 bases). Trimming took 4 bases from V and 4 from J, leaving 10 bases between them. The length of the CDR3 is 14 residues. Germline loops: CDR1 MNHEY, CDR2 SVGAGI.